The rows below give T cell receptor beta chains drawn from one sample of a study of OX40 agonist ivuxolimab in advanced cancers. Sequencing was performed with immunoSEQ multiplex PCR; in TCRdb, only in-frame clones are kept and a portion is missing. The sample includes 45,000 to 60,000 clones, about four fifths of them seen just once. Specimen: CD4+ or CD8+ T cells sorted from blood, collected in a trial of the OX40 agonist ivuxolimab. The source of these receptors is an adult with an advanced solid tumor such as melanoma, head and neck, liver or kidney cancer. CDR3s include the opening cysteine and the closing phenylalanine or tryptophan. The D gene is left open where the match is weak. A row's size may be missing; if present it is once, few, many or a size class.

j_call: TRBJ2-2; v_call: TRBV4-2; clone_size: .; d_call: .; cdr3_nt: TGTGCCAGCAGCCCGACTTGGGGGCGGGACGACACCGGGGAGCTGTTTTTT; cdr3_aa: CASSPTWGRDDTGELFF
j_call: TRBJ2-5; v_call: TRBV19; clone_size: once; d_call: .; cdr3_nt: TGTGCCACACGGGCCGGGGAGACCCAGTACTTC; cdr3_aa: CATRAGETQYF
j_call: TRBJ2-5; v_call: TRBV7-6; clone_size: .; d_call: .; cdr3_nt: TGTGCCAGCAGCTTAGAGCAAGAGACCCAGTACTTC; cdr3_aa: CASSLEQETQYF
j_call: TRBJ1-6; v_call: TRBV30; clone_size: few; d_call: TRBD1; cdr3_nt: TGTGCCTGGAAGGGGACAGGGGCCTATAATTCACCCCTCCACTTT; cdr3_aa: CAWKGTGAYNSPLHF
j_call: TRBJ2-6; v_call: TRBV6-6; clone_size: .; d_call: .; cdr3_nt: TGTGCCAGCAGCCCGGGGCGTTCTGGGGCCAACGTCCTGACTTTC; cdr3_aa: CASSPGRSGANVLTF
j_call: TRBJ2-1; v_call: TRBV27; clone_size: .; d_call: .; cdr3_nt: TGTGCCAGCAGTTTACCGGCGCAGCGATCTGAGCAGTTCTTC; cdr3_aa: CASSLPAQRSEQFF
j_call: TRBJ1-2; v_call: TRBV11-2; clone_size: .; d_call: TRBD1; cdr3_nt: TGTGCCAGCAGCCCAAGGACAGGGCTCTTCCAATACTCTAACTATGGCTACACCTTC; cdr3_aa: CASSPRTGLFQYSNYGYTF
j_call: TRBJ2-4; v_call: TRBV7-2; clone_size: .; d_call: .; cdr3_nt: TGTGCCAGCAGCTTAGCTGAATACGGCATTCAGTACTTC; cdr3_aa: CASSLAEYGIQYF
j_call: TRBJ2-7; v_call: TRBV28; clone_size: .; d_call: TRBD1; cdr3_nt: TGTGCCAGCAGGCGACAGACAGGGGAGTACGAGCAGTACTTC; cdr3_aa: CASRRQTGEYEQYF
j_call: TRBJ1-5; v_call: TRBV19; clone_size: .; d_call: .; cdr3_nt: TGTGCCAGTAGTCAGGGACAACAGCCCCAGCATTTT; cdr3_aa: CASSQGQQPQHF
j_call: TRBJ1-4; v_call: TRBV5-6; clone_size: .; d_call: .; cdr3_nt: TGTGCCAGCAGCCTATGGGATCGTAATGAAAAACTGTTTTTT; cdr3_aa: CASSLWDRNEKLFF
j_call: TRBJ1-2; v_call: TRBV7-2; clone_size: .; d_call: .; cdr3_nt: TGTGCCAGCAGCTTAGGGGGGATCCCCGGACAGTGCGGCTACACCTTC; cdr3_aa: CASSLGGIPGQCGYTF
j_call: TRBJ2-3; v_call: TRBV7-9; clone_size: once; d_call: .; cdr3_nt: TGTGCCAGCAGCCCTTCGGCTAGCACAGATACGCAGTATTTT; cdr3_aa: CASSPSASTDTQYF
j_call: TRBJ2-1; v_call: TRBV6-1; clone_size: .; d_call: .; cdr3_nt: TGTGCCAGCAGGGGCTCCCCCTACAATGAGCAGTTCTTC; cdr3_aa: CASRGSPYNEQFF
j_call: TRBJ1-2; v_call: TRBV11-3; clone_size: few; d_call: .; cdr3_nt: TGTGCCAGCAGCTTCTCAACTTGGGATGGCTACACCTTC; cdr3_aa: CASSFSTWDGYTF
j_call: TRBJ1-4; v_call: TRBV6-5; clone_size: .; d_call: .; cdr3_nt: TGTGCCAGCAGTTACTCGATCCCGGCAACTAATGAAAAACTGTTTTTT; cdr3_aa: CASSYSIPATNEKLFF
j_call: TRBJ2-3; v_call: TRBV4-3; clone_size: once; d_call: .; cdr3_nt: TGCGCCAGCAGCCAAAATCCCGGAGATACGCAGTATTTT; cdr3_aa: CASSQNPGDTQYF
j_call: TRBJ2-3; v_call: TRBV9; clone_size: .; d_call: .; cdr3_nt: TGTGCCAGCAAGAGCGGCACTAGCACAGATACGCAGTATTTT; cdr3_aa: CASKSGTSTDTQYF
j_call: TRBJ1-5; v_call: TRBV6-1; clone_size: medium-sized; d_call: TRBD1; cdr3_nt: TGTGCCAGCAGTGAATCAGGGGGCAAGAACCAGCCCCAGCATTTT; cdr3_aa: CASSESGGKNQPQHF
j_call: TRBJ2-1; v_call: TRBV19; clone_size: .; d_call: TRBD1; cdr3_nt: TGTGCCAGTTCCGCGGACAGGGGGCAGTACAATGAGCAGTTCTTC; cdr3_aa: CASSADRGQYNEQFF
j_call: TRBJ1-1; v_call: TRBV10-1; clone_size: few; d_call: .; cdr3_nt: TGCGCCAGCAGTGATTCCGGGAACACTGAAGCTTTCTTT; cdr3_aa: CASSDSGNTEAFF
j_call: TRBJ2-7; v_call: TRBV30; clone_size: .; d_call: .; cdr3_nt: TGTGCCTGGAGCCCCCAGGTCGGGACCTACGAGCAGTACTTC; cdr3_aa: CAWSPQVGTYEQYF
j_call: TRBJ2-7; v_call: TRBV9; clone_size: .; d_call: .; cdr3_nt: TGTGCCAGCAGCGTAGCCCCCGGGACGGGGCAGAACGAGCAGTACTTC; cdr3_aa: CASSVAPGTGQNEQYF
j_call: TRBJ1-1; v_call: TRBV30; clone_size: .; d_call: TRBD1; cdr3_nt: TGTGCCTGGAGCGGGGGACAGGATCTTGAAGCTTTCTTT; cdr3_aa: CAWSGGQDLEAFF
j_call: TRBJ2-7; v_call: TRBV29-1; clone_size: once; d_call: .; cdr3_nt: TGCAGCGTTTCGAAGGGGTACGAGCAGTACTTC; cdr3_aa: CSVSKGYEQYF
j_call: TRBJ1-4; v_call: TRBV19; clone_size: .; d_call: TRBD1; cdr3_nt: TGTGCCAGTAACGACCCGGGGACAGGGGGCGTAGGGGTGTTTTTT; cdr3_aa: CASNDPGTGGVGVFF
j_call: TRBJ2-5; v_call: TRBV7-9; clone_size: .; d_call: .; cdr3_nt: TGTGCCAGCAGCCCCCGAAAGGCCGAAGAGACCCAGTACTTC; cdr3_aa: CASSPRKAEETQYF
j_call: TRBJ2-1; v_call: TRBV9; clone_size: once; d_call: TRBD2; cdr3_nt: TGTGCCAGCAGCGTAAGGGTAGCGGGGGCTGGTGAGCAGTTCTTC; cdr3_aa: CASSVRVAGAGEQFF
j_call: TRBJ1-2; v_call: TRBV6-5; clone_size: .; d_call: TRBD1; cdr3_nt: TGTGCCAGCAGTTACGACAGGGCGCCCTATGGCTACACCTTC; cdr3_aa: CASSYDRAPYGYTF
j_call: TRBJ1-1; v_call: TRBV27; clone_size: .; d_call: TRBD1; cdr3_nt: TGTGCCAGCACCATCTCTTCACAGGGGACCACTGAAGCTTTCTTT; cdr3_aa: CASTISSQGTTEAFF
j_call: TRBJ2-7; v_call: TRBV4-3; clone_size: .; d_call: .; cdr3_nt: TGCGCCAGCAGCCGGACCACCGGAGGGGAGCAGTACTTC; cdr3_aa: CASSRTTGGEQYF
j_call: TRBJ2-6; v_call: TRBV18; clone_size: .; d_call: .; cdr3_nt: TGTGCCAGCTCACCGCGGCAGGGGAAGTCTGGGGCCAACGTCCTGACTTTC; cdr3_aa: CASSPRQGKSGANVLTF
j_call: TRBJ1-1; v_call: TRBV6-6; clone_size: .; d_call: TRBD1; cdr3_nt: TGTGCCGGGTCAGCGGGACAGTTGAACACTGAAGCTTTCTTT; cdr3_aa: CAGSAGQLNTEAFF
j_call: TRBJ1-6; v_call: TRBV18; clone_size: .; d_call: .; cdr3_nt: TGTGCCAGCTCACCGGACGGTAATTCACCCCTCCACTTT; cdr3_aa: CASSPDGNSPLHF
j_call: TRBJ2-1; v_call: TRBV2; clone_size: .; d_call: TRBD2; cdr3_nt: TGTGCCAGCAGTGAAAGTTTTCCGACTAGCAAGAATGAGCAGTTCTTC; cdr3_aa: CASSESFPTSKNEQFF
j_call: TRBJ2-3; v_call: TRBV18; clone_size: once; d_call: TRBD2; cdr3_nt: TGTGCCAGCTCACCGAATCGGGGGGATATGGATACGCAGTATTTT; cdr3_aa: CASSPNRGDMDTQYF
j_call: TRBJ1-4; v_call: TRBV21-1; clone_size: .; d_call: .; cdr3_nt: TGTGCCAGCAGCAGAGGACAGGGGGCATCTAATGAAAAACTGTTTTTT; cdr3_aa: CASSRGQGASNEKLFF
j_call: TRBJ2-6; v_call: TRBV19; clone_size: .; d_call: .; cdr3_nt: TGTGCCAGTAGTATGGGTAGGGCTGGGGCCAACGTCCTGACTTTC; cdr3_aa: CASSMGRAGANVLTF
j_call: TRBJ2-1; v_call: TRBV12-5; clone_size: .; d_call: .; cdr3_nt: TGTGCTAGTGGGCCTAGGTCGGCCGGGTTCTTC; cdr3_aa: CASGPRSAGFF
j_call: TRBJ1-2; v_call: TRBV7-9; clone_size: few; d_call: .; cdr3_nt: TGTGCCAGCAGCTTAGGACTAGGCTACACCTTC; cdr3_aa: CASSLGLGYTF
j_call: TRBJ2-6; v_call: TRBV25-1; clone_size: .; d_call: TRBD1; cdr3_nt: TGTGCCAGCAGCCCGACAGGGGCCGGGGCCAACGTCCTGACTTTC; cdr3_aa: CASSPTGAGANVLTF
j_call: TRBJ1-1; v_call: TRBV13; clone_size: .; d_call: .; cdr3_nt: TGTGCCAGCAGCTTAGGGGACCGACATAACACTGAAGCTTTCTTT; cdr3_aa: CASSLGDRHNTEAFF
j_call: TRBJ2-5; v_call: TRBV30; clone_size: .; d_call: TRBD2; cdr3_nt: TGTGCCATCGGACTAGCGGGGGAAGTAGAGACCCAGTACTTC; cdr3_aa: CAIGLAGEVETQYF
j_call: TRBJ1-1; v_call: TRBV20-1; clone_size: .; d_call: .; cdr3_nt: TGCAGTGCTAGATGGGGCCCTGAAGCTTTCTTT; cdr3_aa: CSARWGPEAFF
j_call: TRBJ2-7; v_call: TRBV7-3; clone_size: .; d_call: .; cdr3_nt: TGTGCCAGCAGCTTAAAGGCTAGCTACGAGCAGTACTTC; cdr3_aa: CASSLKASYEQYF
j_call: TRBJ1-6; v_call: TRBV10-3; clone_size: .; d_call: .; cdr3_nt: TGTGCCATCAGGGGGACCCTACTATATAATTCACCCCTCCACTTT; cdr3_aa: CAIRGTLLYNSPLHF
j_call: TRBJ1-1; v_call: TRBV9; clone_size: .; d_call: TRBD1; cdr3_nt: TGTGCCAGCAGCGCCTACAGGGGGAACACTGAAGCTTTCTTT; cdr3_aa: CASSAYRGNTEAFF
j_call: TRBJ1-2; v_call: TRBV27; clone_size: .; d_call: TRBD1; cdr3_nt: TGTGCCAGCAGTTTATCCCTCGCAGGGGGCGATGGCTACACCTTC; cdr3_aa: CASSLSLAGGDGYTF
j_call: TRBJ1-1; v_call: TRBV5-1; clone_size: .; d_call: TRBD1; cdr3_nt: TGCGCCAGCAGCTTTAGACAGGGTGACACTGAAGCTTTCTTT; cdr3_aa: CASSFRQGDTEAFF
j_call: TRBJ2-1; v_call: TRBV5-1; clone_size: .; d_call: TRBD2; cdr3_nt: TGCGCCAGCAGCCACGCTTCCGCGGGAGGCTGGAATGAGCAGTTCTTC; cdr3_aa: CASSHASAGGWNEQFF
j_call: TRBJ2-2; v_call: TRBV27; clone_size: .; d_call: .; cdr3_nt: TGTGCCAGCAGTTTGTGGGTATCCACCGGGGAGCTGTTTTTT; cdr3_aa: CASSLWVSTGELFF